This record concerns one T cell receptor beta chain sequence. Its antigen is unknown. The CDR3 has 13 amino acids. Trimming left V 2 bases short and J 6 bases short, with 7 bases between. Germline lookup yields CDR1 KGHSH and CDR2 LQKENI. The sample is drawn from a study of cytomegalovirus exposure and HLA in healthy donors. The method was immunoSEQ multiplex PCR; TCRdb's version includes in-frame clones alone and lacks a portion of them. Altogether more than 95,000 clones are present, more than 95% being singletons, with the ten largest covering about 1.7%. Regarding the study as a whole: According to a later analysis, TCR clusters from the first cohort tended to co-occur in the 120 or so validation repertoires. Rare TCR sequences dominated, though some public TCRs recurred in many donors. In vitro assays verified that three CMV-associated chains recognized CMV antigens specifically.

The chain couples TRBV18 to TRBJ2-2; D possibly corresponds to TRBD1 (5 bases). The specimen sequenced was PBMCs. The clonotype was recovered from a man younger than 30 in good health and CMV-seronegative. CDR3 bases: TGTGCCAGCTCACCAAGGGGTCCCGGGGAGCTGTTTTTT. This gives the protein CASSPRGPGELFF.